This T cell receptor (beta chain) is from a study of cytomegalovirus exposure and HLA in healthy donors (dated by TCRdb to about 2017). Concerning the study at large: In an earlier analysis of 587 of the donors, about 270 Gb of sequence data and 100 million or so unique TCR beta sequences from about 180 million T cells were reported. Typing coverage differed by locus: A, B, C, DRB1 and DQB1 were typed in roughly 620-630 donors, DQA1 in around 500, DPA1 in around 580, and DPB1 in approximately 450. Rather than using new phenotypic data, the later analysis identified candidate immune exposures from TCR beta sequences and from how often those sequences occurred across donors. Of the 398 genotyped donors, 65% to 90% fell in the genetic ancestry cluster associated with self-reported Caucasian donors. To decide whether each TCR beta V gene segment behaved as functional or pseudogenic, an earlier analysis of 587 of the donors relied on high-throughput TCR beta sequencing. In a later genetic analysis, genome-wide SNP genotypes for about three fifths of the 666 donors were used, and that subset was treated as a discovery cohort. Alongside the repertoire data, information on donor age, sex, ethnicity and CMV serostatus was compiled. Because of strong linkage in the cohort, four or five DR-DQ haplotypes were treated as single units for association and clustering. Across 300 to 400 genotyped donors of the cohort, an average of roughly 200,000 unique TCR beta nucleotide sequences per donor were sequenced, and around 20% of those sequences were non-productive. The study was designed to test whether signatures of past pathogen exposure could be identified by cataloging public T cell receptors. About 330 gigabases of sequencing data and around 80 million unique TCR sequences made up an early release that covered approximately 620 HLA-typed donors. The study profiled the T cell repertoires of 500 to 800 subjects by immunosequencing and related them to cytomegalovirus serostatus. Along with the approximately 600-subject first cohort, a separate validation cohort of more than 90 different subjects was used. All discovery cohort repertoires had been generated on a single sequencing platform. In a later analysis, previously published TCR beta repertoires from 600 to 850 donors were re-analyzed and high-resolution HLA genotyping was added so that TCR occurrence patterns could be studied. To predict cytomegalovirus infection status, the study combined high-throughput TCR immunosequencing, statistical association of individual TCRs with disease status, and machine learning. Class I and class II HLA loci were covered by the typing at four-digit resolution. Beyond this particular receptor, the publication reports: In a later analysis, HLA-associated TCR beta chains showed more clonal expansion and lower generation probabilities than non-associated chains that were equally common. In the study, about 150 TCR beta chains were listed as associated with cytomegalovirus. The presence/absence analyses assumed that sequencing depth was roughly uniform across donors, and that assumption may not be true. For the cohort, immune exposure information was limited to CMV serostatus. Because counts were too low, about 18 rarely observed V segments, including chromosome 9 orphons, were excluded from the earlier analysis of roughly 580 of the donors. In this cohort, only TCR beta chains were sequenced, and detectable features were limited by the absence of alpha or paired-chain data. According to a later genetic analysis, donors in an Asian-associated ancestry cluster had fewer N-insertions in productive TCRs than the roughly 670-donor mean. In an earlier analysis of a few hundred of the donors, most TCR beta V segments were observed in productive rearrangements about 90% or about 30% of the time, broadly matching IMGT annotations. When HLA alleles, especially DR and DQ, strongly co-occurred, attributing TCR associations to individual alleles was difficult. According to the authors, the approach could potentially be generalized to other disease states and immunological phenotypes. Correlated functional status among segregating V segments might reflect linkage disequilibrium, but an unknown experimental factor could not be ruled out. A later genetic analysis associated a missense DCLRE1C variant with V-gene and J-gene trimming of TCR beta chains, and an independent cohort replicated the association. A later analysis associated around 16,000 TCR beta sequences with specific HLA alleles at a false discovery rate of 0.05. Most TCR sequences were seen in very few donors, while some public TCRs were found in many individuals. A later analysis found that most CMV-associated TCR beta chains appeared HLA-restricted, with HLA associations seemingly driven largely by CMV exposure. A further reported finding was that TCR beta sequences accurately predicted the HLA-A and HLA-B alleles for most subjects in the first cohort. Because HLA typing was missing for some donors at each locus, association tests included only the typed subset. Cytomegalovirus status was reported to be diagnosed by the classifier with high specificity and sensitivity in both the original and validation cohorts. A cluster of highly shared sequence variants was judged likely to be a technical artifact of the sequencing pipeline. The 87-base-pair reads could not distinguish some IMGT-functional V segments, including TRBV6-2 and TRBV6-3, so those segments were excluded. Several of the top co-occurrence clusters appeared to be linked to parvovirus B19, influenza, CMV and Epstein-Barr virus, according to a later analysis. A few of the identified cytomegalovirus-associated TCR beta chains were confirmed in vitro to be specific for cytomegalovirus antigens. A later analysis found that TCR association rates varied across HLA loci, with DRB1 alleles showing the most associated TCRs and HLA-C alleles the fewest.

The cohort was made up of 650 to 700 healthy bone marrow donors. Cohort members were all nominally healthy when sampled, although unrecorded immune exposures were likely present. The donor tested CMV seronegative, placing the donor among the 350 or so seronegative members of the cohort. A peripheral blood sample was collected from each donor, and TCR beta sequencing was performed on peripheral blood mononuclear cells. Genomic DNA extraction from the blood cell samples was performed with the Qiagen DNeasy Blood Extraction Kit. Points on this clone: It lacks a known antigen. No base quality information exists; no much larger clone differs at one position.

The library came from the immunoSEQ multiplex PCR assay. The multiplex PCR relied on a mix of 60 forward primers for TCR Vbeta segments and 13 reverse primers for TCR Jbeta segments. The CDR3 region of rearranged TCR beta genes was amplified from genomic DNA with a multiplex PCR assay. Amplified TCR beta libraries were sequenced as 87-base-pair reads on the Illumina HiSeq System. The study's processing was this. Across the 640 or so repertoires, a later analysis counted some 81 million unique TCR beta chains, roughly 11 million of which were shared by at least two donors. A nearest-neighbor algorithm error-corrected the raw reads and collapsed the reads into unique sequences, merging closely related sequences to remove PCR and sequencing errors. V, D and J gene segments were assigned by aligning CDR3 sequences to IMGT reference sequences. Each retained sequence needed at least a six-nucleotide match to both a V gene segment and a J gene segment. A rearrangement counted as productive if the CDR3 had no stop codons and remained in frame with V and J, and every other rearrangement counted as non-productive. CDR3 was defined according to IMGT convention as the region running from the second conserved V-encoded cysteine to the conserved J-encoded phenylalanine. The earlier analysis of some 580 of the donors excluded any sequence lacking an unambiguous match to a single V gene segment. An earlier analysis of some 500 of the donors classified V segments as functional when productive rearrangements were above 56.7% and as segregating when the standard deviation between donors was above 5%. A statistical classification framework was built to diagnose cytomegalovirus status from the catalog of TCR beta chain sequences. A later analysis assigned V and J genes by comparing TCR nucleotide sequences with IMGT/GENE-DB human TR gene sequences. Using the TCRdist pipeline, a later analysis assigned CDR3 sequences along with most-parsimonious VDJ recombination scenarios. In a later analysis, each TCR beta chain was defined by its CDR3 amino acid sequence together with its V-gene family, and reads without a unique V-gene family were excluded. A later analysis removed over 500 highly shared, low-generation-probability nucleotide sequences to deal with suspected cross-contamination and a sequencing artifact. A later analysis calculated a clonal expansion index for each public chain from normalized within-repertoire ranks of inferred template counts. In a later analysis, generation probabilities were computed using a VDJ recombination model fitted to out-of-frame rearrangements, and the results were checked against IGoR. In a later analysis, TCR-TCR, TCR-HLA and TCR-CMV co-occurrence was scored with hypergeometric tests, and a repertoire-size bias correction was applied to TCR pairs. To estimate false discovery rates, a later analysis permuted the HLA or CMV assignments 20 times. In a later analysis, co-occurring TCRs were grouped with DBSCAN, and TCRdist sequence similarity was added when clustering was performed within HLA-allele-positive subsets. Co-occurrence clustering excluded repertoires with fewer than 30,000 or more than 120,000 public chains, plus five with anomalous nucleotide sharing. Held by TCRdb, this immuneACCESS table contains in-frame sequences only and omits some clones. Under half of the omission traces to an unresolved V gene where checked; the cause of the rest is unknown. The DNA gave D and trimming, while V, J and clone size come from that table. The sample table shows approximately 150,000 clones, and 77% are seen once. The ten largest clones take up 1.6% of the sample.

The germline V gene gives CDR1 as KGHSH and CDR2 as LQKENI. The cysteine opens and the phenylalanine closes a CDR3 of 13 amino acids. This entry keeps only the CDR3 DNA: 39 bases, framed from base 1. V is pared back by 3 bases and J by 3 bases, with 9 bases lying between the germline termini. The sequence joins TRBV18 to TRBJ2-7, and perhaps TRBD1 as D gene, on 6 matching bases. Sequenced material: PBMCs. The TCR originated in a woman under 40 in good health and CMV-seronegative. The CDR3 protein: CASSPDRVYEQYF. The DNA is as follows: TGTGCCAGCTCACCGGACAGAGTCTACGAGCAGTACTTC.